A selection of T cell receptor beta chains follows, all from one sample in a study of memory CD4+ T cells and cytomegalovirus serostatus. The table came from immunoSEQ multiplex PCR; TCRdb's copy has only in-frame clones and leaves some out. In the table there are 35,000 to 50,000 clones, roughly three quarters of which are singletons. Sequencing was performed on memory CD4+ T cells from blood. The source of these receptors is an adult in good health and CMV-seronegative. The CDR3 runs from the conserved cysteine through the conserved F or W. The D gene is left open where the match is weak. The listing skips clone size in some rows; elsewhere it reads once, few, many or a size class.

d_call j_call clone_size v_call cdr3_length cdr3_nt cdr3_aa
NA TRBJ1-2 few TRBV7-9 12 TGTGCCAGCAGCCACAGGGAATATGGCTACACCTTC CASSHREYGYTF
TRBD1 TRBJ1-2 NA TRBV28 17 TGTGCCAGCAGTTTGGTGTGGTTTGACAGGGGGTACTATGGCTACACCTTC CASSLVWFDRGYYGYTF
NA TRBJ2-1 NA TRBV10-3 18 TGTGCCATCAGTGAGTCGGAGGGGGGCCGTAGCTCCTACAATGAGCAGTTCTTC CAISESEGGRSSYNEQFF
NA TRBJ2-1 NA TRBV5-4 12 TGTGCCAGCAGCTTGGACCGCGGTGAGCAGTTCTTC CASSLDRGEQFF
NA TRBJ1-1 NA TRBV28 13 TGTGCCAGCAGTTTGGAAAGGGACACTGAAGCTTTCTTT CASSLERDTEAFF
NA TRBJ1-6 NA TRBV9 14 TGTGCCAGCAGCGTAGGGGGGAATAATTCACCCCTCCACTTT CASSVGGNNSPLHF
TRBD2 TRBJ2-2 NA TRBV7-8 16 TGTGCCAGCAGCTTATTAAGCGGGGGGGCTTTCGGGGAGCTGTTTTTT CASSLLSGGAFGELFF
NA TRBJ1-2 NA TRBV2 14 TGTGCCAGCAGACTCGACAGTGAACTCTATGGCTACACCTTC CASRLDSELYGYTF
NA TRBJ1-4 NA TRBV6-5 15 TGTGCCAGCAGTATGTTTGGGGCGACTAATGAAAAACTGTTTTTT CASSMFGATNEKLFF
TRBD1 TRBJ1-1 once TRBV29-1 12 TGCAGCGTTGGCCCGGGACAGGATAAGGCTTTCTTT CSVGPGQDKAFF
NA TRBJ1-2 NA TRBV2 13 TGTGCCAGCAGTGGCGGGTCCCGCTATGGCTACACCTTC CASSGGSRYGYTF
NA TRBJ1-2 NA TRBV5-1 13 TGCGCCAGCAGCCCGGAGATAAACTATGGCTACACCTTC CASSPEINYGYTF
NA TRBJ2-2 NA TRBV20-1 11 TGCAGTGCTAGAGGGGTGGGGGAGCTGTTTTTT CSARGVGELFF
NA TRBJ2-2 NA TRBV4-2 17 TGTGCCAGCAGCCAAGATCTACCTTTCACGAACACCGGGGAGCTGTTTTTT CASSQDLPFTNTGELFF
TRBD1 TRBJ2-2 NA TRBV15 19 TGTGCCACCAGCGAATTACCGGGACAGGGGTACGCGAACACCGGGGAGCTGTTTTTT CATSELPGQGYANTGELFF
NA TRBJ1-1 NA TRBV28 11 TGTGCCAGCAGCCTAAGGACTGAAGCTTTCTTT CASSLRTEAFF
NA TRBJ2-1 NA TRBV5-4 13 TGTGCCAGCAGCTTGGCTCGCAACAATGAGCAGTTCTTC CASSLARNNEQFF
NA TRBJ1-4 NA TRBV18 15 TGTGCCAGCTCACCACCTGATATGTCGACTGAAAAACTGTTTTTT CASSPPDMSTEKLFF
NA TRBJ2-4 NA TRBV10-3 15 TGTGCCATCAGTGAGTCGGGTGCGGACAAAAACATTCAGTACTTC CAISESGADKNIQYF
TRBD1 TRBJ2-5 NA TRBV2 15 TGTGCCAGCAGGGGAGCTAGACAGGGAAGAGAGACCCAGTACTTC CASRGARQGRETQYF
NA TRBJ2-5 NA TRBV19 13 TGTGCCAGTAGTATAGATCTCTGGGAGACCCAGTACTTC CASSIDLWETQYF
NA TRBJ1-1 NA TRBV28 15 TGTGCCAGCAGTTCCTCCTTCGTGGCAGTCACTGAAGCTTTCTTT CASSSSFVAVTEAFF